Following are 26 T cell receptor beta chains from one sample sequenced in a study of cytomegalovirus exposure and HLA in healthy donors (dated by TCRdb to about 2017). Receptor amplification or capture employed the immunoSEQ multiplex PCR assay. A mixture of 60 forward primers for TCR Vbeta segments and 13 reverse primers for TCR Jbeta segments was used in the multiplex PCR. TCRdb mirrors the immuneACCESS table, restricted to in-frame sequences. Some clones are absent from its copies; in checked studies, under half trace to an unresolved V gene, and the reason for the others is unknown. The sample table contains 100,000 to 150,000 clones; only one count was recorded for 73% of them. The ten largest clones take up over 4% of the sample. The sequenced material came from PBMCs. The receptors derive from a man between 60 and 75 years old in good health and CMV-seropositive.

The chain links TRBV7-3 to TRBJ2-3, with 7 bases identical to TRBD2. The CDR3 totals 14 residues. Germline V CDR1 and CDR2: SGHTA, FQGTGA. The ends lost 2 bases at V and 5 bases at J; junction bases unmatched: 4. CDR3 residues: CASSLGRGGDTQYF. CDR3 nucleotides: TGTGCCAGCAGCTTAGGGAGGGGAGGAGATACGCAGTATTTT.

The J gene is TRBJ1-5, the V gene TRBV6-6, with a possible D match to TRBD1 (5 bases). CDR1 is MNHNY, CDR2 SVGAGI, per germline (reference sequence). Trimming removed 4 bases at V and 6 bases at J, with 16 bases between. This CDR3 has 15 residues. This chain's CDR3 is CASSFPSRVIQPQHF. CDR3 in DNA: TGTGCCAGCAGTTTCCCGAGCAGGGTGATTCAGCCCCAGCATTTT.

V usage is TRBV5-4 and J usage is TRBJ2-5, with D perhaps TRBD2 (5 bases). The V gene's germline CDR1 is SGHNT and CDR2 YYREEE (reference sequence). Trimming cost V 6 bases and J 2 bases, with 17 bases left between them. This CDR3 has 15 residues. The CDR3 DNA is TGTGCCAGCACTAACGCCCCCACGGGGCAAGAGACCCAGTACTTC. It is translated as CASTNAPTGQETQYF.

The V gene is TRBV28, the J gene TRBJ2-5; 14 bases agree with TRBD2. CDR1 is MDHEN and CDR2 is SYDVKM in the germline V gene. The CDR3 totals 16 residues. V lost 9 bases to trimming and J lost 4 bases; unmatched junction nucleotides: 10. The CDR3 DNA is TGTGCCAGTAGGAGACTAGCGGGGGGGCAGGGAGAGACCCAGTACTTC. Protein sequence: CASRRLAGGQGETQYF.

This CDR3 is CSVPGTGRDTQYF. The CDR3 region has the DNA TGCAGCGTTCCCGGGACTGGAAGAGATACGCAGTATTTT. This sequence joins TRBV29-1 and TRBJ2-3, with TRBD2 as a possible D gene (6 bases). Germline V gene data show CDR1 as SQVTM and CDR2 as ANQGSEA. Trimming left V 5 bases short and J 5 bases short, with 14 bases between. This CDR3 region has 13 residues.

This chain links TRBV28 with TRBJ1-2; a weak D match, TRBD1 (5 bases). V was cut by 6 bases and J by 7 bases, with 18 bases left in between. Per germline, CDR1 MDHEN and CDR2 SYDVKM. The length of the CDR3 is 14 residues. This CDR3 reads CASSPGGGAGGYTF. As DNA, the CDR3 is TGTGCCAGCAGCCCCGGGGGAGGAGCCGGTGGCTACACCTTC.

The chain recombines TRBV4-1 with TRBJ2-7; perhaps TRBD1 as D (8 bases). The V gene's germline CDR1 is MGHRA and CDR2 YSYEKL. The CDR3 runs to 15 residues. Trimming left V 3 bases short and J 6 bases short, with 18 bases between. In DNA, the CDR3 is TGCGCCAGCAGCCAGGGGAACAGGGGGAGGGCCGAGCAGTACTTC. As protein: CASSQGNRGRAEQYF.

The J gene is TRBJ1-1, the V gene TRBV11-2; D is unclear. The germline CDR1 and CDR2 sequences are SGHAT and FQNNGV. The CDR3 length is 15 residues. Trimming took 3 bases from V and 1 from J, leaving 12 bases between them. This CDR3 is CASSFTASGNTEAFF. The DNA for the CDR3 is TGTGCCAGCAGCTTCACAGCTTCTGGGAACACTGAAGCTTTCTTT. The variable domain in full, completed from reference TRBV11-2 and TRBJ1-1, reads EAGVAQSPRYKIIEKRQSVAFWCNPISGHATLYWYQQILGQGPKLLIQFQNNGVVDDSQLPKDRFSAERLKGVDSTLKIQPAKLEDSAVYLCASSFTASGNTEAFFGQGTRLTVV.

The CDR3 bases are TGCGCCAGCAGCCAAGACAGGGCCTACGAGCAGTACTTC. Its translation is CASSQDRAYEQYF. The V gene is TRBV4-1, the J gene TRBJ2-7, with a weak D call TRBD1 (5 bases). The germline CDR1 and CDR2 sequences are MGHRA and YSYEKL. This CDR3 has 13 residues. Trimming pared 0 bases from V and 2 bases from J, leaving 5 bases between.

The rearrangement joins TRBV5-8 to TRBJ1-3; D might be TRBD1 (6 bases). The CDR3 has 14 amino acids. Germline-derived CDR1 and CDR2 are SGHTS and YDEGEE. V shed 1 base and J shed 2 bases, with 7 bases lying between them. The CDR3 here is CASSLWGPGNTIYF. CDR3 nucleotide sequence: TGTGCCAGCAGCTTGTGGGGGCCTGGAAACACCATATATTTT.

V gene TRBV5-6 combines with J gene TRBJ1-3; D unclear. The CDR3 sequence is 16 residues long. The germline V and J ends were trimmed by 0 bases and 0 bases, with 10 bases remaining between them. CDR1 and CDR2 from the germline V gene are SGHDT and YYEEEE. The CDR3: CASSLVEDISGNTIYF. The CDR3 bases are TGTGCCAGCAGCTTGGTTGAGGATATCTCTGGAAACACCATATATTTT.

This clone appeared once. The chain combines TRBV6-5 with TRBJ2-7, with D unclear. Looked up from germline, CDR1 is MNHEY and CDR2 is SVGAGI. The CDR3 is 14 residues long. V lost 0 bases, J lost 2 bases, and 8 bases lay in between. CDR3 in amino acids: CASSYSVQAYEQYF. DNA for the CDR3: TGTGCCAGCAGTTACTCGGTTCAGGCCTACGAGCAGTACTTC.

The gene calls are TRBV4-1 and TRBJ2-7; 10 bases match TRBD1. The CDR3 is 14 amino acids. Germline-derived CDR1 and CDR2 are MGHRA and YSYEKL. J lost 6 bases, V lost 3 bases, and 5 bases had no gene match. CDR3: CASSQTGQGFEQYF. CDR3 coding DNA: TGCGCCAGCAGCCAGACGGGACAGGGGTTCGAGCAGTACTTC.

The chain recombines TRBV2 with TRBJ1-2, with TRBD1 identical over 7 bases. There are 13 residues in the CDR3. Unmatched junction bases numbered 12, after V lost 10 bases and J lost 7 bases. Germline values: CDR1 SNHLY, CDR2 FYNNEI. The CDR3 region has the DNA TGTGCCATCACAAAGGGGGCGCATCGTGGCTACACCTTC. It translates to CAITKGAHRGYTF. The variable domain in full, completed from reference TRBV2 and TRBJ1-2, reads EPEVTQTPSHQVTQMGQEVILRCVPISNHLYFYWYRQILGQKVEFLVSFYNNEISEKSEIFDDQFSVERPDGSNFTLKIRSTKLEDSAMYFCAITKGAHRGYTFGSGTRLTVV.

This chain uses TRBV9 with TRBJ1-3; perhaps TRBD1 as D (5 bases). V was clipped by 4 bases and J by 0 bases, with 11 bases between them. Germline values: CDR1 SGDLS, CDR2 YYNGEE. CDR3 length: 15 residues. The CDR3 DNA is TGTGCCAGCAGCCCACTGACAGACTCTGGAAACACCATATATTTT. Amino acids: CASSPLTDSGNTIYF.

This chain uses TRBV5-6 with TRBJ2-5, with a weak D call TRBD1 (5 bases). This CDR3 spans 11 amino acids. CDR1 and CDR2 from the germline V gene are SGHDT and YYEEEE. V lost 3 bases to trimming and J lost 7 bases, with 7 bases between them. CDR3 region: CASSSTGTQYF. The CDR3 nucleotides are TGTGCCAGCAGCTCTACAGGGACCCAGTACTTC. Using reference TRBV5-6 and TRBJ2-5 for the parts outside the CDR3, the full variable domain is DAGVTQSPTHLIKTRGQQVTLRCSPKSGHDTVSWYQQALGQGPQFIFQYYEEEERQRGNFPDRFSGHQFPNYSSELNVNALLLGDSALYLCASSSTGTQYFGPGTRLLVL.

The CDR3 loop is CSVDQDYGYTF. The CDR3 DNA reads as TGCAGCGTTGACCAGGACTATGGCTACACCTTC. The J gene is TRBJ1-2, the V gene TRBV29-1; the D is unclear. Germline CDR1 is SQVTM and CDR2 is ANQGSEA. V lost 3 bases and J 3 bases, leaving 5 bases between the germline ends. This CDR3 has 11 residues.

The J gene is TRBJ1-5, the V gene TRBV5-1, with 8 bases fitting TRBD1. This CDR3 region has 16 residues. After removal of 3 bases from V and 1 base from J, the junction contained 6 bases not matched to a gene. Germline V gives CDR1 SGHRS, CDR2 YFSETQ. CDR3 sequence (DNA): TGCGCCAGCAGCTCCGACAGGGGTTCAAGCAATCAGCCCCAGCATTTT. Protein: CASSSDRGSSNQPQHF.

This clone was seen just once. The rearrangement links TRBV29-1 to TRBJ2-5; D is ambiguous. Trimming removed 3 bases at V and 2 bases at J, with 7 bases between. CDR3 length equals 12 residues. The germline gives CDR1 SQVTM, CDR2 ANQGSEA. CDR3 nucleotides: TGCAGCGTTGAGTGGCAGCAAGAGACCCAGTACTTC. It translates to CSVEWQQETQYF.

V gene TRBV11-2 combines with J gene TRBJ1-1; a possible D gene is TRBD1 (6 bases). Germline CDR1 SGHAT, CDR2 FQNNGV. There are 14 residues in the CDR3. The V and J ends lost 5 bases and 11 bases respectively, with 21 bases between them. The CDR3 DNA reads TGTGCCAGCAGCCAGACAGGTTGGGGCGGCGGGGCTTTCTTT. This translates into CASSQTGWGGGAFF.

The chain joins TRBV5-4 to TRBJ2-7; D is perhaps TRBD1 (6 bases). Germline loops: CDR1 SGHNT, CDR2 YYREEE (reference sequence). The CDR3 sequence is 15 residues long. V lost 1 base and J lost 0, with 11 bases in between. The CDR3 spells CASSLSQQGSYEQYF. DNA for the CDR3: TGTGCCAGCAGCTTGTCCCAACAGGGCTCCTACGAGCAGTACTTC.

The chain has TRBV10-3 and TRBJ1-5; maybe TRBD1 (5 bases). V was shortened by 5 bases and J by 6 bases, with 11 bases between the two germline ends. The CDR3 consists of 13 residues. CDR1 is ENHRY, CDR2 SYGVKD, per germline. Here the CDR3 DNA reads TGTGCCATCAGTACTCAGGGATCTCAGCCCCAGCATTTT. Translating gives CAISTQGSQPQHF.

This chain connects TRBV5-4 to TRBJ1-2; D is unresolved. CDR3 length: 15 residues. Deletions cut 0 bases from V and 1 base from J, with 10 bases between. Germline V gene sequence: CDR1 SGHNT, CDR2 YYREEE (reference sequence). The CDR3 bases are TGTGCCAGCAGCTTGGGACAACTCCTTAACTATGGCTACACCTTC. This encodes CASSLGQLLNYGYTF. Complete variable domain (other parts from reference TRBV5-4 and TRBJ1-2): ETGVTQSPTHLIKTRGQQVTLRCSSQSGHNTVSWYQQALGQGPQFIFQYYREEENGRGNFPPRFSGLQFPNYSSELNVNALELDDSALYLCASSLGQLLNYGYTFGSGTRLTVV.

The CDR3 sequence: CASSRRAAGDEKLFF. The CDR3 DNA follows: TGTGCCAGCAGCCGGAGGGCCGCCGGAGATGAAAAACTGTTTTTT. The V call is TRBV14, the J call TRBJ1-4, with no clear D. Germline values: CDR1 SGHDN, CDR2 FVKESK. The CDR3 loop spans 15 amino acids. Trimming removed 4 bases from V and 6 bases from J, with 15 bases in between. The variable domain in full, completed from reference TRBV14 and TRBJ1-4, reads EAGVTQFPSHSVIEKGQTVTLRCDPISGHDNLYWYRRVMGKEIKFLLHFVKESKQDESGMPNNRFLAERTGGTYSTLKVQPAELEDSGVYFCASSRRAAGDEKLFFGSGTQLSVL.

This clone was seen a handful of times. This chain uses TRBV6-1 with TRBJ1-2; TRBD1 agrees at 8 bases. The V and J ends lost 2 bases and 4 bases, in that order; junction bases with no gene match: 9. Germline V gives CDR1 MNHNS, CDR2 SASEGT. The CDR3 loop spans 16 amino acids. CDR3 in amino acids: CASSELGTGQSYGYTF. CDR3 nucleotides: TGTGCCAGCAGTGAACTGGGGACAGGACAATCCTATGGCTACACCTTC.

The rearrangement joins TRBV9 to TRBJ2-5; 7 positions match TRBD2. The germline CDR1 and CDR2 sequences are SGDLS and YYNGEE. After removal of 1 base from V and 3 bases from J, the junction contained 3 bases not matched to a gene. The CDR3 is made up of 14 amino acids. This CDR3 reads CASSVFAGEETQYF. The CDR3 nucleotides are TGTGCCAGCAGCGTATTCGCGGGGGAAGAGACCCAGTACTTC.